This TCR beta chain is from a study of T cell repertoires in cytomegalovirus infection. Across the whole study: Matching HLA type, along with CMV infection, was indicated by public TCR beta signatures.

A single record per CDR3 protein comes from TCRdb applying MiXCR to the reads. The profile shows 650,000 to 900,000 distinct CDR3 sequences, approximately 29% of them singletons. The sample holds a few counts of this clonotype. The antigen is undetermined. Regarding the study as a whole: Of the TCR beta families, the public ones yielded a cumulative frequency that identified carriers of CMV plus the relevant HLA. Dominant in the ex vivo response were TCR beta clonotypes restricted by HLA-C and specific for CMV.

This material consisted of cultured CD8+ T cells from PBMCs, taken from culture after CMV antigen stimulation. The TCR was taken from a human donor in good health (CMV status not recorded). Some clones in this sample may be carry-over from other donors' samples.

CDR3 amino acids: CASSAGQLEAFF. CDR3 DNA: TGTGCCAGCAGTGCGGGACAGCTTGAAGCTTTCTTT. The chain carries TRBV12-3 or TRBV12-4 and TRBJ1-1, with 7 bases fitting TRBD1. The ends lost 5 bases at V and 7 bases at J; junction bases unmatched: 4. The CDR3 has 12 residues.